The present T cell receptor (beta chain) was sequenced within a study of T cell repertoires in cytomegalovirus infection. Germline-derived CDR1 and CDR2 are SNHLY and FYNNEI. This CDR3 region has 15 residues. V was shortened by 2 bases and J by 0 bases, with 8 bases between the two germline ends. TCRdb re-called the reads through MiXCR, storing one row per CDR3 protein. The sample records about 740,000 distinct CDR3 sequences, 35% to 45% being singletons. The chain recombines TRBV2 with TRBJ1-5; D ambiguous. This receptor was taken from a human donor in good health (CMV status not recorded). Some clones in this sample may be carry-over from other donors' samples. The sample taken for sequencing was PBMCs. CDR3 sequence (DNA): TGTGCCAGCAGTGAAATAAGGCATAGCAATCAGCCCCAGCATTTT. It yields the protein CASSEIRHSNQPQHF.